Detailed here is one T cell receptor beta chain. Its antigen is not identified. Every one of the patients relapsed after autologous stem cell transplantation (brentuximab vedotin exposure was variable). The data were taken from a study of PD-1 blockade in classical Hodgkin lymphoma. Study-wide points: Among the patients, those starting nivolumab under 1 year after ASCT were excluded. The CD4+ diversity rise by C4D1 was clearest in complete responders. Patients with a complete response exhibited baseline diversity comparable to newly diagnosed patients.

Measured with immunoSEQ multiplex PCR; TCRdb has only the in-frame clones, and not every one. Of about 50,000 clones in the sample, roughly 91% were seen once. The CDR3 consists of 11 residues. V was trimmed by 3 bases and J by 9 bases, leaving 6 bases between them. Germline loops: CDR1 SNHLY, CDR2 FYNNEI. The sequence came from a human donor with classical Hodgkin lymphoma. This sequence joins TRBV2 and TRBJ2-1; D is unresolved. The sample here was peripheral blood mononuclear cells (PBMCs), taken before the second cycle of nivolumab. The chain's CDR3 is CASSESPEQFF. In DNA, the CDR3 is TGTGCCAGCAGTGAGAGTCCTGAGCAGTTCTTC.